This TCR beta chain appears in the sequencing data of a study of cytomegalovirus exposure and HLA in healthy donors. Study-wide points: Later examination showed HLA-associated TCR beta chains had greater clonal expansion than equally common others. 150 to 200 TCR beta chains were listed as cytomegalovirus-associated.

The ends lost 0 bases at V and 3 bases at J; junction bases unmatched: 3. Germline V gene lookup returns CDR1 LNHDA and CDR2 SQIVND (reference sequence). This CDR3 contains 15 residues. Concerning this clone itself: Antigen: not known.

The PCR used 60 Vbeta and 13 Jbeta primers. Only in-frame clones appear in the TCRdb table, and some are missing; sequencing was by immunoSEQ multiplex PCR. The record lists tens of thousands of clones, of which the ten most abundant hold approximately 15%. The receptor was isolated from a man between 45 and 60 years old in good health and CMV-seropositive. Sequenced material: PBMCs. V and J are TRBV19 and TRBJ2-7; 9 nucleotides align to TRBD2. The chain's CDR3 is CASSIDSTSGYEQYF. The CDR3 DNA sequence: TGTGCCAGTAGTATAGATTCGACTAGCGGCTACGAGCAGTACTTC. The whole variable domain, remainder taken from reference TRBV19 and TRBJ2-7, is DGGITQSPKYLFRKEGQNVTLSCEQNLNHDAMYWYRQDPGQGLRLIYYSQIVNDFQKGDIAEGYSVSREKKESFPLTVTSAQKNPTAFYLCASSIDSTSGYEQYFGPGTRLTVT.